This entry describes one T cell receptor beta chain. CDR3 size: 15 residues. Germline lookup yields CDR1 SGHKS and CDR2 YYEKEE (reference sequence). Trimming removed 2 bases from V and 6 bases from J; junction bases left unmatched: 8. The study ran its PCR with 60 Vbeta and 13 Jbeta primers. Sequencing used immunoSEQ multiplex PCR; TCRdb keeps in-frame clones, though not all of them. The sample includes 120,000 or so clones, around 70% of them seen just once. The sample belongs to a study of cytomegalovirus exposure and HLA in healthy donors. Sequencing input: PBMCs. This chain connects TRBV5-5 to TRBJ1-5, with TRBD1 matching 7 bases. This clonotype was sampled from a man in his forties or fifties in good health and CMV-seropositive. CDR3 residues: CASSFRRGPSQPQHF. The CDR3 DNA follows: TGTGCCAGCAGCTTCAGGAGGGGGCCCAGTCAGCCCCAGCATTTT.